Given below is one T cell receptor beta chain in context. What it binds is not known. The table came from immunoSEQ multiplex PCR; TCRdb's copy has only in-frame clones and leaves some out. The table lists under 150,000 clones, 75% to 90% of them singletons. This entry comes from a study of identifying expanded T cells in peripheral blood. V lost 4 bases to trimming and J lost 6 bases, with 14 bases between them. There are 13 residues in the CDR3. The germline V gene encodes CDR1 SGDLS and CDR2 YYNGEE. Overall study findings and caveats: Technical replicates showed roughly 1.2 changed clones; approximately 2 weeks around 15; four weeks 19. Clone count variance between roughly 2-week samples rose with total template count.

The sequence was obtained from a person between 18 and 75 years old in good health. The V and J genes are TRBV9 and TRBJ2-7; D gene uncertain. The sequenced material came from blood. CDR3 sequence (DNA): TGTGCCAGCAGCACCTCTCCCCTCGGCGAGCAGTACTTC. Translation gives CASSTSPLGEQYF.